These 12 T cell receptor beta chains came from one sample sequenced in a study of radiotherapy plus CTLA-4 blockade in lung cancer. The repertoire was sequenced with immunoSEQ multiplex PCR; TCRdb's copy has only in-frame clones and lacks some. Among approximately 99,000 clones, almost 90% were seen once, and the ten largest hold roughly 4.9%. Sequenced material: peripheral blood, taken from a patient treated with radiotherapy plus ipilimumab. These receptors were obtained from a human donor with non-small cell lung cancer that progressed on radiotherapy plus ipilimumab.

The V call is TRBV27, the J call TRBJ1-4; perhaps TRBD1 as D (5 bases). The CDR3 is 15 amino acids. V was shortened by 6 bases and J by 6 bases, with 17 bases between the two germline ends. The V gene's germline CDR1 is MNHEY and CDR2 SMNVEV (reference sequence). CDR3 protein: CASSPLGMGHEKLFF. The CDR3 DNA reads TGTGCCAGCAGCCCTTTGGGCATGGGGCATGAAAAACTGTTTTTT.

The chain links TRBV10-1 to TRBJ2-7; 14 bases match TRBD2. The CDR3 contains 14 residues. V trimming: 5 bases; J trimming: 9 bases; junction bases outside the gene matches: 6. Germline V lookup: CDR1 WNHNN, CDR2 SYGVQD (reference sequence). DNA for the CDR3: TGCGCCAGCAGTCCGGGACTAGCGGGAGTTGGGCAGTACTTC. It specifies CASSPGLAGVGQYF.

The rearrangement links TRBV7-9 to TRBJ2-1; a weak D match, TRBD2 (5 bases). Germline lookup yields CDR1 SEHNR and CDR2 FQNEAQ (reference sequence). The CDR3 has 13 amino acids. V was shortened by 5 bases and J by 10 bases, with 15 bases between the two germline ends. DNA of the CDR3: TGTGCCAGCAGCCGAGGGCCCGATTGGGAGCAGTTCTTC. This encodes CASSRGPDWEQFF.

The chain has TRBV21-1 and TRBJ2-6; TRBD1 was called by the table and not checked on the DNA. TRBV21-1 is a pseudogene locus. The CDR3 consists of 16 residues. The CDR3: CASSNSSRSGANVLTF. The DNA of the CDR3 is TGTGCCAGCAGCAACAGTTCCCGCTCTGGGGCCAACGTCCTGACTTTC.

The chain links TRBV2 to TRBJ2-3, with TRBD2 matching over 9 bases. Germline V gene sequence: CDR1 SNHLY, CDR2 FYNNEI. The V segment lost 4 bases and the J segment 6 bases; nucleotides outside the gene matches: 8. This CDR3 is 15 amino acids long. The CDR3 DNA is TGTGCCAGCAGTGGGGGGGGGACTAGCTACGATACGCAGTATTTT. This gives the protein CASSGGGTSYDTQYF.

This clone was seen a few times. The chain combines TRBV7-9 with TRBJ1-1; no clear D gene. V lost 5 bases, J lost 6 bases, and 13 bases lay in between. The CDR3 loop spans 13 amino acids. The germline V gene has CDR1 SEHNR and CDR2 FQNEAQ (reference sequence). The CDR3 DNA reads as TGTGCCAGCAGCATCGGGGTCCTATCTGAAGCTTTCTTT. Encoded protein: CASSIGVLSEAFF.

The chain has TRBV11-2 and TRBJ2-5, with no clear D. CDR1 is SGHAT and CDR2 is FQNNGV in the germline V gene. With 2 bases removed from V and 5 bases from J, the gap between germline ends came to 12 bases. The CDR3 covers 14 residues. The CDR3 sequence: CASSLRRGGETQYF. In DNA form, the CDR3 reads TGTGCCAGCAGCTTACGGCGAGGTGGGGAGACCCAGTACTTC. Together with reference TRBV11-2 and TRBJ2-5, the CDR3 gives the full variable domain: EAGVAQSPRYKIIEKRQSVAFWCNPISGHATLYWYQQILGQGPKLLIQFQNNGVVDDSQLPKDRFSAERLKGVDSTLKIQPAKLEDSAVYLCASSLRRGGETQYFGPGTRLLVL.

The V and J genes are TRBV7-6 and TRBJ2-7; TRBD2 might be the D (6 bases). The CDR3 totals 15 residues. Germline V gene lookup returns CDR1 SGHVS and CDR2 FNYEAQ. Between the trimmed V and J ends, which lost 1 base and 2 bases, there was a span of 12 bases. This chain's CDR3 is CASSLGAGSPYEQYF. CDR3 sequence (DNA): TGTGCCAGCAGCTTAGGGGCGGGGTCACCCTACGAGCAGTACTTC.

This clone showed up just once. CDR3 DNA: TGTGCCAGCAAGGGGGAGAAGGCTCCCTACGAGCAGTACTTC. This translates into CASKGEKAPYEQYF. The V and J genes are TRBV25-1 and TRBJ2-7, with D perhaps TRBD1 (6 bases). V was clipped by 7 bases and J by 2 bases, with 15 bases between them. Germline CDR1 reads MGHDK; CDR2 reads SYGVNS. The CDR3 sequence is 14 residues long.

The V call is TRBV7-7, the J call TRBJ1-5; 8 bases line up with TRBD1. Germline CDR1 and CDR2: SSHAT and FNYEAQ (reference sequence). This CDR3 contains 13 residues. CDR3 sequence: CAVEQGDGGPQHF. CDR3 DNA sequence: TGTGCTGTCGAACAGGGGGATGGGGGGCCCCAGCATTTT.

The chain joins TRBV7-8 to TRBJ2-7; TRBD2 matches 8 bases. The germline CDR1 and CDR2 sequences are SGHVS and FQNEAQ. The CDR3 consists of 16 residues. With V trimmed by 5 bases and J by 0 bases, 9 bases remained unmatched. The CDR3 nucleotides read TGTGCCAGCAGCCATTTCGGGGGGGGAAGCTCCTACGAGCAGTACTTC. This gives the protein CASSHFGGGSSYEQYF.

This clone has a single count. Its ends do not fully match the called genes, so a read error is possible. Different DNA sequences within this sample yield the same CDR3. The chain is built from TRBV2 and TRBJ1-5; D might be TRBD1 (6 bases). The germline CDR1 and CDR2 sequences are SNHLY and FYNNEI. There are 13 residues in the CDR3. The CDR3: CASSGEGGGPGDF. CDR3 DNA sequence: TGTGCCAGCAGTGGGGAAGGTGGGGGGCCCGGGGATTTT. Full variable domain (remainder filled in from reference TRBV2 and TRBJ1-5): EPEVTQTPSHQVTQMGQEVILRCVPISNHLYFYWYRQILGQKVEFLVSFYNNEISEKSEIFDDQFSVERPDGSNFTLKIRSTKLEDSAMYFCASSGEGGGPGDFGDGTRLSIL.